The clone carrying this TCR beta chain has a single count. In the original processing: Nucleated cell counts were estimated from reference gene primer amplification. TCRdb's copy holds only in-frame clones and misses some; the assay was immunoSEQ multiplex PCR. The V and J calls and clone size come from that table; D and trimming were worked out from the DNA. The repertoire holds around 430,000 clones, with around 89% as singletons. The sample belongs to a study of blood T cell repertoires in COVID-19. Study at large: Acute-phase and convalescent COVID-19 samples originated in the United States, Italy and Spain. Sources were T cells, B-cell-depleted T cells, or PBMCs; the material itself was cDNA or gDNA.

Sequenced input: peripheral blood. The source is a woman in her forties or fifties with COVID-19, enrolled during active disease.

The CDR3 coding sequence is TGTGCCAGCAGTACCAATAAACAGGGATGGTACGAGCAGTACTTC. Translation: CASSTNKQGWYEQYF. The chain employs TRBV6-5 and TRBJ2-7; D possibly corresponds to TRBD1 (6 bases). V was pared by 5 bases and J by 4 bases, with 18 bases between. There are 15 residues in the CDR3. Germline V gene sequence: CDR1 MNHEY, CDR2 SVGAGI.